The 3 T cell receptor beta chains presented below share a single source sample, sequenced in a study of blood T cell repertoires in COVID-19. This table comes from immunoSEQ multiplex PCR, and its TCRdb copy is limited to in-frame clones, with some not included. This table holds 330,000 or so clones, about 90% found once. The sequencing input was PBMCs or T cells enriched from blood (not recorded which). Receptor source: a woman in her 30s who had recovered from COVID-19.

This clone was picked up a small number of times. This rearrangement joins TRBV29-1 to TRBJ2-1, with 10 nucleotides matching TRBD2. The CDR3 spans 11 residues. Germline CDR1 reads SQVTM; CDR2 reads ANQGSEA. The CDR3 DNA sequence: TGCACCGGGACTAGCGTCAATGAGCAGTTCTTC. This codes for CTGTSVNEQFF.

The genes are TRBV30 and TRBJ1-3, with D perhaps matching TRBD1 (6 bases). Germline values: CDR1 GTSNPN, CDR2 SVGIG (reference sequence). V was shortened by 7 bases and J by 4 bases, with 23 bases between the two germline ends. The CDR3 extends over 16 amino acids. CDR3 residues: CASTEGGALRGNTIYF. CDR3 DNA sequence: TGTGCCTCAACGGAGGGGGGGGCTCTTCGAGGAAACACCATATATTTT.

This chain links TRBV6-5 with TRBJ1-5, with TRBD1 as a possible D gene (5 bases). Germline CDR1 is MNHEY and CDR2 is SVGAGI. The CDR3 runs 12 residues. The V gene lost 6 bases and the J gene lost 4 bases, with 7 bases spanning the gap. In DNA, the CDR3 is TGTGCCAGCAGGGGGGGGAATCAGCCCCAGCATTTT. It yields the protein CASRGGNQPQHF.